Below are 5 T cell receptor beta chains sequenced from a single sample in a study of metastatic and nonmetastatic thyroid tumors. MiXCR reprocessed the PCR reads for TCRdb. This table holds roughly 24,000 clones, around a fifth found once. There were no patients who had received any treatment before thyroid surgery. What was sequenced was blood. The receptors derive from a male donor with papillary thyroid cancer or a benign thyroid nodule (not recorded which). Some clones in this sample may be carry-over from other donors' samples.

This clone was counted ten times or more. This chain uses TRBV18 with TRBJ1-2, with D perhaps TRBD1 (6 bases). CDR1 and CDR2 from the germline V gene are KGHSH and LQKENI. There are 15 residues in the CDR3. The germline V and J ends were trimmed by 1 base and 3 bases, with 12 bases remaining between them. CDR3 coding DNA: TGTGCCAGCTCACCACGAGGACAGACCGACTATGGCTACACCTTC. Translation: CASSPRGQTDYGYTF.

This clone was seen many times. The genes are TRBV7-9 and TRBJ1-5; TRBD1 matches 8 bases. J lost 5 bases, V lost 2 bases, and 5 bases had no gene match. Germline-derived CDR1 and CDR2 are SEHNR and FQNEAQ (reference sequence). This CDR3 region has 15 residues. CDR3 nucleotide sequence: TGTGCCAGCAGCTTAACAGGGGGATTGGATCAGCCCCAGCATTTT. Amino acid sequence: CASSLTGGLDQPQHF.

This clone was found many times. CDR3 protein: CASSSKHRVFGGYTF. In DNA form, the CDR3 reads TGTGCCAGCAGCTCGAAGCACAGGGTCTTTGGTGGCTACACCTTC. V is TRBV5-6 and J is TRBJ1-2, with D tentatively TRBD1 (6 bases). V gave up 3 bases and J gave up 7 bases, with 19 bases separating them. Germline V CDR1 and CDR2: SGHDT, YYEEEE. The CDR3 contains 15 residues.

This clone has a count of ten or more. The chain combines TRBV19 with TRBJ2-5; TRBD2 agrees at 7 bases. The CDR3 runs to 14 residues. After removal of 5 bases from V and 3 bases from J, the junction contained 6 bases not matched to a gene. Per germline, CDR1 LNHDA and CDR2 SQIVND (reference sequence). The CDR3 spells CASSVTSAEETQYF. For the CDR3, the DNA is TGTGCCAGTAGTGTAACTAGCGCCGAAGAGACCCAGTACTTC. Based on the CDR3 plus reference TRBV19 and TRBJ2-5, the full variable domain is DGGITQSPKYLFRKEGQNVTLSCEQNLNHDAMYWYRQDPGQGLRLIYYSQIVNDFQKGDIAEGYSVSREKKESFPLTVTSAQKNPTAFYLCASSVTSAEETQYFGPGTRLLVL.

There are many counts of this clone. The chain is built from TRBV5-6 and TRBJ2-7, with 10 bases matching TRBD1. Per the germline V gene, CDR1 is SGHDT and CDR2 is YYEEEE. This CDR3 has 15 residues. V was pared by 5 bases and J by 2 bases, with 7 bases of the junction left unmatched. CDR3 amino acids: CASRDLGQGAYEQYF. CDR3 sequence (DNA): TGTGCCAGCAGAGACCTAGGACAGGGGGCCTACGAGCAGTACTTC.